This TCR beta chain appears in the sequencing data of a study of blood T cell repertoires in COVID-19. Study-wide background: Material from acute and convalescent COVID-19 was sourced from the United States, Italy and Spain.

This clone was recorded once. CDR3 size: 19 residues. As processed by the authors: Amplification of reference gene primers was used by the study to estimate nucleated cell counts. The table came from immunoSEQ multiplex PCR; TCRdb's copy has only in-frame clones and leaves some out. V and J calls and clone size are as listed in that table; D and trimming were resolved from the DNA. The repertoire holds 210,000 or so clones, with 88% as singletons. The chain carries TRBV21-1 and TRBJ1-5; the table's D call, TRBD1, has no DNA check behind it. TRBV21-1 is listed as a pseudogene. The sequencing input was peripheral blood. The receptor was isolated from a woman aged 55-69 years with acute or convalescent COVID-19. DNA for the CDR3: TGTGCCAGCACCTATAAGGGGCCCAGGGGACGATATAGCAATCAGCCCCAGCATTTT. Amino acid sequence: CASTYKGPRGRYSNQPQHF.